This TCR beta chain stems from a study of shared clonotypes between healthy human individuals. Overall study context: For every donor, three CD4 naive, three CD4 memory, two CD8 naive and one CD8 memory plates were used.

Only CD45RO-negative cells positively selected for CCR7 counted as naive CD8 cells, so terminally differentiated effector memory CD45RA+ cells were excluded. Here immunoSEQ multiplex PCR was the method, and the copy in TCRdb shows in-frame clones only, minus some. The sample contains almost 700,000 clones, 90% to 95% of which appear only once. Germline V gene sequence: CDR1 SGHTA, CDR2 FQGNSA. This CDR3 has 11 amino acids. Trimming shortened V by 3 bases and J by 9 bases, and 9 bases separated the two germline ends. The J gene is TRBJ2-7, the V gene TRBV7-2; TRBD2 might be the D (6 bases). This TCR came from a man younger than 45 in good health. The material sequenced was naive CD8+ T cells sorted from blood. The CDR3 spells CASSLGLGQYF. CDR3 coding DNA: TGTGCCAGCAGCTTGGGACTGGGGCAGTACTTC.